The rows below give T cell receptor beta chains drawn from one sample of a study of graft-versus-host responses after intestinal transplantation. The repertoire was sequenced with immunoSEQ multiplex PCR; TCRdb's copy has only in-frame clones and lacks some. Here the sample spans 11,000 to 15,000 clones, almost 30% being singletons. The sample in question was alloreactive CD4+ T cells from a mixed lymphocyte reaction culture, obtained before intestinal transplant. These receptors came from a human patient who received an intestinal transplant. Each CDR3 is given with its conserved first and last residue. The D gene is left open where the match is weak. Size values are once, few and many counts, or a class for expanded clones, and some rows have none.

D gene	clone size	V gene	J gene	CDR3 DNA	CDR3 protein
TRBD1	few	TRBV29-1	TRBJ1-1	TGCAGCGTTGAAAGACAGGGGAAGAACACTGAAGCTTTCTTT	CSVERQGKNTEAFF
-	few	TRBV5-1	TRBJ1-1	TGCGCCAGCAGCTTGGAAGGACTAATGACTGAAGCTTTCTTT	CASSLEGLMTEAFF
-	few	TRBV9	TRBJ1-6	TGTGCCAGCAGCGTAGGCGACTATTCACCCCTCCACTTT	CASSVGDYSPLHF
-	few	TRBV2	TRBJ2-5	TGTGCCAGCGCAAGACGGGACCGAAAAGAGACCCAGTACTTC	CASARRDRKETQYF
-	-	TRBV6-1	TRBJ1-5	TGTGCCAGCAGCGATAGGGTGGCGAATCAGCCCCAGCATTTT	CASSDRVANQPQHF
-	few	TRBV4-1	TRBJ1-5	TGCGCCAGCAGCCAAGAGGGAGGTATGGGCAATCAGCCCCAGCATTTT	CASSQEGGMGNQPQHF
-	few	TRBV5-4	TRBJ2-1	TGTGCCAGCAGCCAAGTAGGCGGGGAATCACATGAGCAGTTCTTC	CASSQVGGESHEQFF
TRBD1	few	TRBV10-2	TRBJ1-1	TGCGCCAGCAGGAAGGCCCAGGACAGGGCGGGCACTGAAGCTTTCTTT	CASRKAQDRAGTEAFF
-	few	TRBV7-9	TRBJ2-5	TGTGCCAGCAGCTTATGGGTCAAACAAGAGACCCAGTACTTC	CASSLWVKQETQYF
-	-	TRBV15	TRBJ2-1	TGTGCCACCAGCAGTTCAGGGTATCCCCCTTCCGAGCAGTTCTTC	CATSSSGYPPSEQFF
TRBD1	-	TRBV6-1	TRBJ1-1	TGTGCCAGCAGAACAGGGGGCGGGATCACTGAAGCTTTCTTT	CASRTGGGITEAFF